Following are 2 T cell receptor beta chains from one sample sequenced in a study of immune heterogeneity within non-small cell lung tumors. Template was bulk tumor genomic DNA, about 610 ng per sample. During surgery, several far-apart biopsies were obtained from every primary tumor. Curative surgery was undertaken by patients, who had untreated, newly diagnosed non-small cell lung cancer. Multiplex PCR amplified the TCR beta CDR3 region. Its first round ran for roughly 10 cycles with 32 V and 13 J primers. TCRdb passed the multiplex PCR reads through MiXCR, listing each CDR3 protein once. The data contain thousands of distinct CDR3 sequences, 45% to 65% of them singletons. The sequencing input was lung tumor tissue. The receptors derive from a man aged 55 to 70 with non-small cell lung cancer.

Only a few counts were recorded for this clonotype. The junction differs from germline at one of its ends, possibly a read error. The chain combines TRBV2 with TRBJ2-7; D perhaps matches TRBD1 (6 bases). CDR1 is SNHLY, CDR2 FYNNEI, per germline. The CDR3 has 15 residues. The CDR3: CASSEGGRTRGEQYF. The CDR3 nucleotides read TGTGCCAGCAGCGAAGGGGGAAGGACCCGAGGCGAGCAGTACTTC.

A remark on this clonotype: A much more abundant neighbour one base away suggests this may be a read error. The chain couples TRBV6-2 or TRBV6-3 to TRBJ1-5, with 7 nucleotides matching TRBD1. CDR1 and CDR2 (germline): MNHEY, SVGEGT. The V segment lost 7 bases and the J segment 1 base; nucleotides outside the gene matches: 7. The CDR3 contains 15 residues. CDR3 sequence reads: CASILGTESNQPQHF. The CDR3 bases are TGTGCCAGCATCTTAGGGACAGAGAGCAATCAGCCCCAGCATTTT.